This T cell receptor beta chain is from a study of HIV-infected patients and healthy controls. In germline, CDR1 is SGHTA, CDR2 FQGNSA. Trimming pared 3 bases from V and 4 bases from J, leaving 13 bases between. The CDR3 runs to 15 residues. TCRdb reprocessed the 5' RACE reads via MiXCR and lists one record per CDR3 protein. The data show about 64,000 distinct CDR3 sequences, roughly 21% seen once. This clonotype showed up just a few times. J is TRBJ2-1 and V is TRBV7-2, with D perhaps matching TRBD2 (6 bases). Source material: CD4+ T cells from blood. The TCR originated in a human donor in good health. DNA of the CDR3: TGTGCCAGCAGCTTTAGCGGACTAACATACAATGAGCAGTTCTTC. Encoded protein: CASSFSGLTYNEQFF.